The next 10 T cell receptor beta chains were all read from a single sample in a study of beta chain features in type 1 diabetes. The entirety of the isolated RNA underwent reverse transcription, so expressed TCRB transcripts were sequenced. The protocol was immunoSEQ multiplex PCR, while the TCRdb copy is restricted to in-frame clones and leaves out a portion. This sample has under 950,000 clones, with 15% to 20% found just once. Source material: naive CD4+ T cells from blood. These receptors all come from a woman younger than 30 in good health.

This clone came up a few times. Other DNA sequences of this sample code for an identical CDR3. The chain is built from TRBV10-3 and TRBJ1-2, with D perhaps matching TRBD1 (6 bases). The germline V and J ends were trimmed by 3 bases and 4 bases, with 9 bases remaining between them. CDR1 and CDR2 from the germline V gene are ENHRY and SYGVKD. The CDR3 loop spans 13 amino acids. CDR3: CAISDRGGYGYTF. CDR3 nucleotides: TGTGCCATCAGTGACAGGGGCGGCTATGGCTACACCTTC.

This chain uses TRBV6-6 with TRBJ2-1; D is possibly TRBD1 or TRBD2 (5 bases each). Per germline, CDR1 MNHNY and CDR2 SVGAGI (reference sequence). The length of the CDR3 is 12 residues. V dropped 6 bases and J dropped 7 bases, with 10 bases sitting between them. The CDR3 region is CASSPWGNEQFF. CDR3 sequence (DNA): TGTGCCAGCAGCCCATGGGGGAATGAGCAGTTCTTC.

This clone has more than one count but fewer than ten. The rearrangement joins TRBV18 to TRBJ2-2; D gene unclear. This CDR3 is built from 13 residues. The V end was cut by 2 bases, the J end by 5 bases, with 6 bases between. CDR1 KGHSH and CDR2 LQKENI come from the germline V gene. CDR3 in amino acids: CASSPVATGELFF. CDR3 nucleotides: TGTGCCAGCTCACCAGTCGCTACCGGGGAGCTGTTTTTT.

This clone was detected only a few times. The chain joins TRBV7-9 to TRBJ1-2, with D unresolved. Per germline, CDR1 SEHNR and CDR2 FQNEAQ (reference sequence). V shed 4 bases and J shed 3 bases, with 9 bases lying between them. The CDR3 contains 13 residues. In nucleotides, the CDR3 is TGTGCCAGCAGCTCGGACTCGGACTATGGCTACACCTTC. Protein: CASSSDSDYGYTF.

This clone has a handful of counts. V and J are TRBV10-3 and TRBJ2-1; TRBD2 agrees at 10 bases. The length of the CDR3 is 13 residues. The germline CDR1 and CDR2 sequences are ENHRY and SYGVKD. V shed 8 bases and J 4 bases; nucleotides not matched to a gene: 2. The CDR3 loop is CAIGAGGYNEQFF. CDR3 nucleotides: TGTGCCATCGGAGCGGGAGGGTACAATGAGCAGTTCTTC.

This chain connects TRBV5-6 to TRBJ2-2, with D possibly being TRBD1 (5 bases). V was cut by 3 bases and J by 4 bases, with 16 bases left in between. There are 16 residues in the CDR3. Germline V gives CDR1 SGHDT, CDR2 YYEEEE. In DNA form, the CDR3 reads TGTGCCAGCAGCTCCAACAGGTTTGAGCCCACCGGGGAGCTGTTTTTT. Its protein is CASSSNRFEPTGELFF. Drawing the rest from reference TRBV5-6 and TRBJ2-2, the complete variable domain is DAGVTQSPTHLIKTRGQQVTLRCSPKSGHDTVSWYQQALGQGPQFIFQYYEEEERQRGNFPDRFSGHQFPNYSSELNVNALLLGDSALYLCASSSNRFEPTGELFFGEGSRLTVL.

The chain couples TRBV28 to TRBJ1-1; the D gene is possibly TRBD1 (5 bases). The V gene's germline CDR1 is MDHEN and CDR2 SYDVKM. V was cut by 6 bases and J by 1 base, with 12 bases left in between. This CDR3 has 14 residues. Here the CDR3 DNA reads TGTGCCAGCAGACCTGGACACCCGAACACTGAAGCTTTCTTT. Its protein product is CASRPGHPNTEAFF.

The V call is TRBV28, the J call TRBJ2-7, with 9 bases identical to TRBD1. In germline, CDR1 is MDHEN, CDR2 SYDVKM. V shed 4 bases and J 12 bases; nucleotides not matched to a gene: 7. The CDR3 has 12 amino acids. The CDR3 DNA is TGTGCCAGCAGTTGGAACAGGGGGCGCCTGTACTTC. The encoded protein is CASSWNRGRLYF.

This clone came up a few times. The chain couples TRBV27 to TRBJ1-2; D is possibly TRBD1 (6 bases). CDR1 is MNHEY and CDR2 is SMNVEV in the germline V gene (reference sequence). The CDR3 runs 13 residues. V was pared by 6 bases and J by 6 bases, with 14 bases between. DNA of the CDR3: TGTGCCAGCAGCTACCACAGGGCTGATGGCTACACCTTC. It yields the protein CASSYHRADGYTF.

This sequence joins TRBV7-9 and TRBJ2-7; D remains unclear. The CDR3 runs to 13 residues. Germline V gene sequence: CDR1 SEHNR, CDR2 FQNEAQ (reference sequence). Trimming stripped 8 bases from V and 0 bases from J, with 11 bases between. The CDR3: CASCPEFSYEQYF. CDR3 in DNA: TGTGCCAGCTGCCCAGAGTTCTCCTACGAGCAGTACTTC.